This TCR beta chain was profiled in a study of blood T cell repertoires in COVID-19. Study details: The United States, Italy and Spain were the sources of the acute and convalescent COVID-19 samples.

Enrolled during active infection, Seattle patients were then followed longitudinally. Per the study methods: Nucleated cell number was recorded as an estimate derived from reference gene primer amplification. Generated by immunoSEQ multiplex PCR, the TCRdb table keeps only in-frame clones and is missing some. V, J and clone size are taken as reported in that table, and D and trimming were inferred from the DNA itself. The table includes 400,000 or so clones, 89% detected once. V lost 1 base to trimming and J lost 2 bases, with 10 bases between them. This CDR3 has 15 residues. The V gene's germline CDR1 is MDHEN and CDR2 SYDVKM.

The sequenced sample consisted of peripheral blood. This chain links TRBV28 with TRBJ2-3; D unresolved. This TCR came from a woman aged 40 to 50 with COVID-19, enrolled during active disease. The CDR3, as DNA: TGTGCCAGCAGTTTATACCTAGAATACACAGATACGCAGTATTTT. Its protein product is CASSLYLEYTDTQYF.